The count of the clone carrying this TCR beta chain is one. The data were obtained in a study of blood T cell repertoires in COVID-19. Living in 24 US areas, the participants were between 18 and 89 years of age. Germline loops: CDR1 ENHRY, CDR2 SYGVKD. This CDR3 has 13 amino acids. V trimming: 6 bases; J trimming: 2 bases; junction bases outside the gene matches: 3. The authors' processing: Reference gene primer amplification gave nucleated cell count estimates. The repertoire was sequenced with immunoSEQ multiplex PCR; TCRdb's copy has only in-frame clones and lacks some. V and J calls and clone size are copied from that table; D and trimming were computed from the DNA. The sample gives about 280,000 clones, around nine tenths of which show up once; 6% to 7% is in the top ten.

The specimen was PBMCs or T cells enriched from blood (not recorded which). V and J are TRBV10-3 and TRBJ1-1, with 7 positions matching TRBD1. The TCR was taken from a woman in her 40s who had recovered from COVID-19. CDR3: CAIRTGLNTEAFF. The CDR3 nucleotides are TGTGCCATCAGGACAGGGCTAAACACTGAAGCTTTCTTT.